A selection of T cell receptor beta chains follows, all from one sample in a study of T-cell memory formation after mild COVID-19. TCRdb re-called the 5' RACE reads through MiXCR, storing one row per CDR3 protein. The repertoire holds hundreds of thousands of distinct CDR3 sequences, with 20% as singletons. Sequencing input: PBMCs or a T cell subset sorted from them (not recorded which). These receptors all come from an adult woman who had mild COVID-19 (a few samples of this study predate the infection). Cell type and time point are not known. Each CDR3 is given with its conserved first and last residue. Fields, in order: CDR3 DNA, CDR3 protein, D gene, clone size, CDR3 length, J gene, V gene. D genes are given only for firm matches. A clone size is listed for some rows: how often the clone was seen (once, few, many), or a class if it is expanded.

DNA: TGTGCCAGCAGTTACGGCGCGGGGGCTGAAGCTTTCTTT; CDR3: CASSYGAGAEAFF; D: -; size: -; length: 13; J: TRBJ1-1; V: TRBV6-5
DNA: TGTGCCAGCAGTTACGGCCCCGACAGTGGCTATGGCTACACCTTC; CDR3: CASSYGPDSGYGYTF; D: -; size: -; length: 15; J: TRBJ1-2; V: TRBV6-2/TRBV6-3
DNA: TGCAGTGCTAGAGAAGGGGGGGGGCATGGGGCTCAGCCCCAGCATTTT; CDR3: CSAREGGGHGAQPQHF; D: -; size: -; length: 16; J: TRBJ1-5; V: TRBV20-1
DNA: TGTGCCAGCAGTTATCGGTGGACGGTAATAGATGGCTACACCTTC; CDR3: CASSYRWTVIDGYTF; D: -; size: few; length: 15; J: TRBJ1-2; V: TRBV6-5
DNA: TGTGCCAGCTCACCTAAATGGGGATCCTACGAGCAGTACTTC; CDR3: CASSPKWGSYEQYF; D: -; size: -; length: 14; J: TRBJ2-7; V: TRBV18
DNA: TGTGCCAGCAGTGATCGCGGGGCTCTGTCAGAGACCCAGTACTTC; CDR3: CASSDRGALSETQYF; D: -; size: few; length: 15; J: TRBJ2-5; V: TRBV2
DNA: TGCAGTGCTAGAGCCCACTTTGGGCTAGCGGGGGGCACAGATACGCAGTATTTT; CDR3: CSARAHFGLAGGTDTQYF; D: TRBD2; size: -; length: 18; J: TRBJ2-3; V: TRBV20-1
DNA: TGTGCCAGCAGCTTAGCCATCTCTGGGGCCAACGTCCTGACTTTC; CDR3: CASSLAISGANVLTF; D: -; size: few; length: 15; J: TRBJ2-6; V: TRBV7-9
DNA: TGTGCCAGCAGTTACCAGGGGCTAGCTGGAAACACCATATATTTT; CDR3: CASSYQGLAGNTIYF; D: -; size: -; length: 15; J: TRBJ1-3; V: TRBV6-5
DNA: TGTGCCAGCAGCCACTATGGGACTAGCGGGGGGATTAGCACAGATACGCAGTATTTT; CDR3: CASSHYGTSGGISTDTQYF; D: TRBD2; size: -; length: 19; J: TRBJ2-3; V: TRBV4-2
DNA: TGTGCCAGCAGCTTATTTGGGGGGCGTGAGCAGTTCTTC; CDR3: CASSLFGGREQFF; D: -; size: -; length: 13; J: TRBJ2-1; V: TRBV7-3
DNA: TGTGCCAGCACGTTCGACAAAGCCCCCTTCAAATACTATGGCTACACCTTC; CDR3: CASTFDKAPFKYYGYTF; D: -; size: -; length: 17; J: TRBJ1-2; V: TRBV12-3/TRBV12-4
DNA: TGCAGCGTTGCCCTAGCGGGGGGGTACAATGAGCAGTTCTTC; CDR3: CSVALAGGYNEQFF; D: TRBD2; size: -; length: 14; J: TRBJ2-1; V: TRBV29-1
DNA: TGTGCCAGCAGCTTGGGAGGGAATGCGTTCAATGAGCAGTTCTTC; CDR3: CASSLGGNAFNEQFF; D: -; size: -; length: 15; J: TRBJ2-1; V: TRBV5-4
DNA: TGTGCCAGCAGCTTTGTGGAGGGCTATGGCTACACCTTC; CDR3: CASSFVEGYGYTF; D: -; size: few; length: 13; J: TRBJ1-2; V: TRBV7-9
DNA: TGTGCCAGCGCAAGGGGGGCCTCCTACGAGCAGTACTTC; CDR3: CASARGASYEQYF; D: -; size: -; length: 13; J: TRBJ2-7; V: TRBV27